The rows below give T cell receptor beta chains drawn from one sample of a study of blood T cell repertoires in COVID-19. TCRdb's copy holds only in-frame clones and misses some; the assay was immunoSEQ multiplex PCR. The profile shows 350,000 to 500,000 clones, 70% to 90% of them singletons. Sequencing was performed on PBMCs or T cells enriched from blood (not recorded which). These receptors originate from a woman aged 18-29 years who had been exposed to COVID-19. CDR3s include the opening cysteine and the closing phenylalanine or tryptophan. A D gene is named only where the DNA matches it firmly. Some rows have no size entry. The others give once, few or many, or a class for an expanded clone.

cdr3_nt: TGTGCCAGCAGTGATGCTGGACTAGACCGCCCAGATACGCAGTATTTT
cdr3_aa: CASSDAGLDRPDTQYF
cdr3_length: 16
v_call: TRBV6-4
clone_size: NA
d_call: TRBD2
j_call: TRBJ2-3

cdr3_nt: TGCGCCAGCACCATTGACCCCCGCGGGGTCCTTAACAATGAGCAGTTCTTC
cdr3_aa: CASTIDPRGVLNNEQFF
cdr3_length: 17
v_call: TRBV5-1
clone_size: NA
d_call: NA
j_call: TRBJ2-1

cdr3_nt: TGCGCCAGCAGCCAAGATCAAAGGGGTTGGCTAGGCGAGCAGTACTTC
cdr3_aa: CASSQDQRGWLGEQYF
cdr3_length: 16
v_call: TRBV4-1
clone_size: NA
d_call: NA
j_call: TRBJ2-7

cdr3_nt: TGTGCCAGCAGCGCCCACTGCGGGGGACTAGCGGGGGACCCGATCACCGGGGAGCTGTTTTTT
cdr3_aa: CASSAHCGGLAGDPITGELFF
cdr3_length: 21
v_call: TRBV21-1
clone_size: NA
d_call: NA
j_call: TRBJ2-2

cdr3_nt: TGTGCCAGCAGTGTTGAGACCGGGACCTACGAGCAGTACTTC
cdr3_aa: CASSVETGTYEQYF
cdr3_length: 14
v_call: TRBV25-1
clone_size: NA
d_call: NA
j_call: TRBJ2-7

cdr3_nt: TGTGCCACCAGTGATTTTAGCGGGGGGCCTCACAATGAGCAGTTCTTC
cdr3_aa: CATSDFSGGPHNEQFF
cdr3_length: 16
v_call: TRBV24-1
clone_size: NA
d_call: TRBD2
j_call: TRBJ2-1

cdr3_nt: TGCGCCAGCAGCTTCGGAGGGGCGGTAGGAGAGACCCAGTACTTC
cdr3_aa: CASSFGGAVGETQYF
cdr3_length: 15
v_call: TRBV5-1
clone_size: NA
d_call: NA
j_call: TRBJ2-5

cdr3_nt: TGCGCCAGCAGCCAAGTGGGACTAGCGGGGGGACGCACAGATACGCAGTATTTT
cdr3_aa: CASSQVGLAGGRTDTQYF
cdr3_length: 18
v_call: TRBV4-3
clone_size: NA
d_call: TRBD2
j_call: TRBJ2-3

cdr3_nt: TGTGCCAGTAGGTGGGGAGGGACGGCCGGGGAGCTGTTTTTT
cdr3_aa: CASRWGGTAGELFF
cdr3_length: 14
v_call: TRBV19
clone_size: NA
d_call: TRBD2
j_call: TRBJ2-2

cdr3_nt: TGCAGTGCTAGTTGGGCGGGGGGGCCCGATACGCAGTATTTT
cdr3_aa: CSASWAGGPDTQYF
cdr3_length: 14
v_call: TRBV20-1
clone_size: NA
d_call: TRBD2
j_call: TRBJ2-3

cdr3_nt: TGTGCCACCAGTGGGATCAAGGGGGTTGGAAAGACCCAGTACTTC
cdr3_aa: CATSGIKGVGKTQYF
cdr3_length: 15
v_call: TRBV24-1
clone_size: NA
d_call: NA
j_call: TRBJ2-5

cdr3_nt: TGTGCCAGCAGCTTCGGGGGAATCGATGGCTACACCTTC
cdr3_aa: CASSFGGIDGYTF
cdr3_length: 13
v_call: TRBV5-8
clone_size: NA
d_call: NA
j_call: TRBJ1-2

cdr3_nt: TGTGCCAGAGGGGAGAACACTGAAGCTTTCTTT
cdr3_aa: CARGENTEAFF
cdr3_length: 11
v_call: TRBV19
clone_size: NA
d_call: NA
j_call: TRBJ1-1

cdr3_nt: TGCGCCAGCAGCTTGGAGGCAGGGGGCGCGCCTGGGGCCAACGTCCTGACTTTC
cdr3_aa: CASSLEAGGAPGANVLTF
cdr3_length: 18
v_call: TRBV5-1
clone_size: NA
d_call: TRBD1
j_call: TRBJ2-6

cdr3_nt: TGCAGTGCTAGTACCGGGACAGGGGACACTGAAGCTTTCTTT
cdr3_aa: CSASTGTGDTEAFF
cdr3_length: 14
v_call: TRBV20-1
clone_size: NA
d_call: TRBD1
j_call: TRBJ1-1

cdr3_nt: TGTGCCAGCAGCCAAGATTTTGGGCTATATGGGGAGCAGTTCTTC
cdr3_aa: CASSQDFGLYGEQFF
cdr3_length: 15
v_call: TRBV4-2
clone_size: NA
d_call: NA
j_call: TRBJ2-1

cdr3_nt: TGCAGCGGGGGGACAGGGTACGGAAACACCATATATTTT
cdr3_aa: CSGGTGYGNTIYF
cdr3_length: 13
v_call: TRBV29-1
clone_size: NA
d_call: TRBD1
j_call: TRBJ1-3

cdr3_nt: TGCGCCAGCAGCTTGTACCGGGACAGACAAGAGACCCAGTACTTC
cdr3_aa: CASSLYRDRQETQYF
cdr3_length: 15
v_call: TRBV5-1
clone_size: NA
d_call: TRBD1
j_call: TRBJ2-5

cdr3_nt: TGTGCCAGCCAGGGACACCCTTACGAGCAGTACTTC
cdr3_aa: CASQGHPYEQYF
cdr3_length: 12
v_call: TRBV2
clone_size: few
d_call: NA
j_call: TRBJ2-7

cdr3_nt: TGCGCCAGCAGCTTTGGGTGGGGACAGGAGAGGAATGAAGCTTTCTTT
cdr3_aa: CASSFGWGQERNEAFF
cdr3_length: 16
v_call: TRBV5-1
clone_size: NA
d_call: TRBD1
j_call: TRBJ1-1

cdr3_nt: TGTGCCAGCAGTCCCGAGCGGAACACTGAAGCTTTCTTT
cdr3_aa: CASSPERNTEAFF
cdr3_length: 13
v_call: TRBV12-3/TRBV12-4
clone_size: NA
d_call: NA
j_call: TRBJ1-1

cdr3_nt: TGTGCCAGCAGCTCAGACGTTGGACAGGTTTATTCACCCCTCCACTTT
cdr3_aa: CASSSDVGQVYSPLHF
cdr3_length: 16
v_call: TRBV9
clone_size: NA
d_call: TRBD1
j_call: TRBJ1-6

cdr3_nt: TGTGCCAGTATCCGGGACAGGGGCGCCTACGAGCAGTACTTC
cdr3_aa: CASIRDRGAYEQYF
cdr3_length: 14
v_call: TRBV19
clone_size: NA
d_call: TRBD1
j_call: TRBJ2-7

cdr3_nt: TGTGCCAGCAGCGTAGATATACTAGCGGGGGACCACAAAGATACGCAGTATTTT
cdr3_aa: CASSVDILAGDHKDTQYF
cdr3_length: 18
v_call: TRBV9
clone_size: NA
d_call: TRBD2
j_call: TRBJ2-3

cdr3_nt: TGCGCCAGCAGCTTGACAGGGGGCCTTGATGAAGCTTTCTTT
cdr3_aa: CASSLTGGLDEAFF
cdr3_length: 14
v_call: TRBV5-1
clone_size: NA
d_call: TRBD1
j_call: TRBJ1-1

cdr3_nt: TGCGCCAGCAACCTAGCGGGAGTTGGAAATGAGCAGTTCTTC
cdr3_aa: CASNLAGVGNEQFF
cdr3_length: 14
v_call: TRBV10-2
clone_size: NA
d_call: TRBD2
j_call: TRBJ2-1

cdr3_nt: TGTGCCATCAGGACTAGCGACAATGAGCAGTTCTTC
cdr3_aa: CAIRTSDNEQFF
cdr3_length: 12
v_call: TRBV10-3
clone_size: NA
d_call: TRBD2
j_call: TRBJ2-1

cdr3_nt: TGCGCCAGCAGCCAAGAAACAGGGGGCGGTGGGGCCAACGTCCTGACTTTC
cdr3_aa: CASSQETGGGGANVLTF
cdr3_length: 17
v_call: TRBV4-3
clone_size: NA
d_call: TRBD1
j_call: TRBJ2-6

cdr3_nt: TGTGCCAGCAGCTTAGACCTTGGGGGGTTGAATGAGCAGTTCTTC
cdr3_aa: CASSLDLGGLNEQFF
cdr3_length: 15
v_call: TRBV7-3
clone_size: NA
d_call: NA
j_call: TRBJ2-1

cdr3_nt: TGCGCCAGCAGTTCTGACAGGGGGCATCGGAATGAGCAGTTCTTC
cdr3_aa: CASSSDRGHRNEQFF
cdr3_length: 15
v_call: TRBV5-1
clone_size: NA
d_call: TRBD1
j_call: TRBJ2-1

cdr3_nt: TGTGCCAGCACCCGGACAGGGATTGGGACCACCTTC
cdr3_aa: CASTRTGIGTTF
cdr3_length: 12
v_call: TRBV6-5
clone_size: NA
d_call: TRBD1
j_call: TRBJ1-2

cdr3_nt: TGTGCCAGCAGTTTAATTTACGGCGGGAGGGCCCCCGAGCAGTACTTC
cdr3_aa: CASSLIYGGRAPEQYF
cdr3_length: 16
v_call: TRBV27
clone_size: NA
d_call: TRBD2
j_call: TRBJ2-7

cdr3_nt: TGTGCCAGCAGCTTAGCTGCAGCGGGGGTGTTCGGGGATGAGCAGTTCTTC
cdr3_aa: CASSLAAAGVFGDEQFF
cdr3_length: 17
v_call: TRBV7-8
clone_size: NA
d_call: TRBD2
j_call: TRBJ2-1

cdr3_nt: TGTGCAAGTCGCCGACAGTCCGCAAAATCCTCTGGAAACACCATATATTTT
cdr3_aa: CASRRQSAKSSGNTIYF
cdr3_length: 17
v_call: TRBV12-2
clone_size: NA
d_call: NA
j_call: TRBJ1-3

cdr3_nt: TGTGCCAGCAGCTTGTTCTCGGCAGGCTTTTATAGCAATCAGCCCCAGCATTTT
cdr3_aa: CASSLFSAGFYSNQPQHF
cdr3_length: 18
v_call: TRBV5-6
clone_size: few
d_call: NA
j_call: TRBJ1-5

cdr3_nt: TGTGCCAGCTCACCGGCAAGGGGCGGCACTGAAGCTTTCTTT
cdr3_aa: CASSPARGGTEAFF
cdr3_length: 14
v_call: TRBV18
clone_size: NA
d_call: NA
j_call: TRBJ1-1

cdr3_nt: TGTGCCAGCAGCTTATGGGACAGGACAAACCTCGGGCAGTACTTC
cdr3_aa: CASSLWDRTNLGQYF
cdr3_length: 15
v_call: TRBV5-6
clone_size: NA
d_call: TRBD1
j_call: TRBJ2-7

cdr3_nt: TGTGCCAGCAGCTCGGGACTAGTTCATCCAGATACGCAGTATTTT
cdr3_aa: CASSSGLVHPDTQYF
cdr3_length: 15
v_call: TRBV5-4
clone_size: NA
d_call: TRBD2
j_call: TRBJ2-3

cdr3_nt: TGTGCCAGCAGAGCGGGAGAGGGGAGTGAGCAGTTCTTC
cdr3_aa: CASRAGEGSEQFF
cdr3_length: 13
v_call: TRBV7-9
clone_size: once
d_call: TRBD2
j_call: TRBJ2-1

cdr3_nt: TGTGCCAGCACCTTGGGGGGCGGGGTCGATGGCTACACCTTC
cdr3_aa: CASTLGGGVDGYTF
cdr3_length: 14
v_call: TRBV7-9
clone_size: NA
d_call: NA
j_call: TRBJ1-2

cdr3_nt: TGTGCCAGCAGCTTAGAGAGGATTGCGGGAGAAACCTACGAGCAGTACTTC
cdr3_aa: CASSLERIAGETYEQYF
cdr3_length: 17
v_call: TRBV7-6
clone_size: NA
d_call: TRBD2
j_call: TRBJ2-7

cdr3_nt: TGTGCCAGCTCCCGGGACAGGGGCACCGGGGAGCTGTTTTTT
cdr3_aa: CASSRDRGTGELFF
cdr3_length: 14
v_call: TRBV21-1
clone_size: NA
d_call: NA
j_call: TRBJ2-2

cdr3_nt: TGTGCCAGTAGTACGTCAGGGAAGGCTACTAATGAAAAACTGTTTTTT
cdr3_aa: CASSTSGKATNEKLFF
cdr3_length: 16
v_call: TRBV19
clone_size: NA
d_call: NA
j_call: TRBJ1-4

cdr3_nt: TGCAGCGTTGAGCCTCGGGGACAGCCCTACGAGCAGTACTTC
cdr3_aa: CSVEPRGQPYEQYF
cdr3_length: 14
v_call: TRBV29-1
clone_size: once
d_call: TRBD1
j_call: TRBJ2-7

cdr3_nt: TGCGCCAGCAGTCGGGTGAAAGGGGGCCACGAGCAGTACTTC
cdr3_aa: CASSRVKGGHEQYF
cdr3_length: 14
v_call: TRBV23-1
clone_size: NA
d_call: TRBD1
j_call: TRBJ2-7

cdr3_nt: TGTGCCAGCTCACCGGGGGCTATGGAGCCCCAGCATTTT
cdr3_aa: CASSPGAMEPQHF
cdr3_length: 13
v_call: TRBV18
clone_size: NA
d_call: NA
j_call: TRBJ1-5